The clone carrying this TCR beta chain showed up many times. Antigen: not known. The record originates from a study of T cells in Graves' hyperthyroidism and ophthalmopathy. Study at large: Blood was drawn when the patient was first diagnosed and still untreated. Study results and limitations: Ophthalmopathy was identified by the model a median around 6.9 months ahead of onset.

Fresh 10 ml peripheral blood yielded PBMCs. Template material for amplifying TCR beta CDR3 regions consisted of RNA transcripts. In the first-round RT-PCR of the TCR CDR3, the HTBI primer set was used. TCRdb analysed the multiplex PCR reads with MiXCR anew, one entry per CDR3 protein. This table holds some 250,000 distinct CDR3 sequences, 13% to 15% found once. The germline V and J ends were trimmed by 0 bases and 2 bases, with 8 bases remaining between them. CDR1 and CDR2 from the germline V gene are KGHDR and SFDVKD. This CDR3 has 15 amino acids. The chain joins TRBV24-1 to TRBJ2-3, with D uncertain. This TCR was sampled from a woman aged 40 to 50 with Graves' hyperthyroidism that later progressed to Graves' ophthalmopathy. Sequenced input: blood. The CDR3, as DNA: TGTGCCACCAGTGATTTGGCAGTACCCACAGATACGCAGTATTTT. Translated, it gives CATSDLAVPTDTQYF.